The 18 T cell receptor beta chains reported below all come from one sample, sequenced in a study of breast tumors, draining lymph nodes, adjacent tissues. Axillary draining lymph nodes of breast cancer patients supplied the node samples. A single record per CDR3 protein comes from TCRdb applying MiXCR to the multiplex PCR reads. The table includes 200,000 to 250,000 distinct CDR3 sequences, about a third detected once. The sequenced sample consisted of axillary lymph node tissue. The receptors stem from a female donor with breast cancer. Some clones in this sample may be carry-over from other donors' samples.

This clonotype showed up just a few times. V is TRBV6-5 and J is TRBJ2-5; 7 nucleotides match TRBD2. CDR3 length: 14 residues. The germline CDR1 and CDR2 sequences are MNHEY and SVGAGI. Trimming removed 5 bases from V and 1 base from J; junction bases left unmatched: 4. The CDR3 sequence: CASSHGGIQETQYF. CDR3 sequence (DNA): TGTGCCAGCAGTCACGGGGGGATCCAAGAGACCCAGTACTTC.

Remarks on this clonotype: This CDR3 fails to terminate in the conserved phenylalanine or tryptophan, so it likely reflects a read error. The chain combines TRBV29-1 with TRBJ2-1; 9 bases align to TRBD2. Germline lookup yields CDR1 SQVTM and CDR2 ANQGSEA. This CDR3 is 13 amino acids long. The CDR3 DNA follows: TGCAGCGCCCTTAGCGGGGGCTACGATGAGCAGTTCCTC. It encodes CSALSGGYDEQFL.

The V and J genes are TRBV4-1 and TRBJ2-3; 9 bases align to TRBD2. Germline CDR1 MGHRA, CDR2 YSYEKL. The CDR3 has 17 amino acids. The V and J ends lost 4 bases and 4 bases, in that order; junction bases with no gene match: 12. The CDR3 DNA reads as TGCGCCAGCAGCCCGGCAGGGGCGGGAGGGCGGGCAGATACGCAGTATTTT. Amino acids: CASSPAGAGGRADTQYF.

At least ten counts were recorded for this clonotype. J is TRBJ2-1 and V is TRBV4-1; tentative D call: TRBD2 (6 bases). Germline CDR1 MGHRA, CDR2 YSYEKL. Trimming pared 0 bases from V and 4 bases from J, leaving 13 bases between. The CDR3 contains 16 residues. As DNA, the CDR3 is TGCGCCAGCAGCCAAGATCGGGAGTGGGGGTACAATGAGCAGTTCTTC. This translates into CASSQDREWGYNEQFF.

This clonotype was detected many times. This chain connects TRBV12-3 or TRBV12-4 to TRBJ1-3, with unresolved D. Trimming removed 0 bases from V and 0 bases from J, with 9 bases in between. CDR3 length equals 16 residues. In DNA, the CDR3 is TGTGCCAGCAGTTTAGCGGACGGAAACTCTGGAAACACCATATATTTT. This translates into CASSLADGNSGNTIYF.

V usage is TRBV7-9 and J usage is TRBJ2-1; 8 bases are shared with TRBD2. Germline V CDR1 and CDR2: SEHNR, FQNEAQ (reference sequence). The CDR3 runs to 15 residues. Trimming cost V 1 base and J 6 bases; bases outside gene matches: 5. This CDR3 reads CASSLGAGDVNEQFF. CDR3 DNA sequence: TGTGCCAGCAGCTTAGGAGCGGGAGATGTCAATGAGCAGTTCTTC.

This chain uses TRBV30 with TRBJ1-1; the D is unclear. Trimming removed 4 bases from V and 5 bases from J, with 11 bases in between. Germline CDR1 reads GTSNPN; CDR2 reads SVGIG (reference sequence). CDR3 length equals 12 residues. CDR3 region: CAWKAERTEAFF. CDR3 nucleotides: TGTGCCTGGAAGGCAGAGAGGACTGAAGCTTTCTTT.

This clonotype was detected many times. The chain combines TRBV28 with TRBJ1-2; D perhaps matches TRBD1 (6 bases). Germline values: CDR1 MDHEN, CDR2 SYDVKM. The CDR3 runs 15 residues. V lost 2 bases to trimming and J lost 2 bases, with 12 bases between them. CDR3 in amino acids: CASSLRWTANYGYTF. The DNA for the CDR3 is TGTGCCAGCAGTTTAAGGTGGACAGCGAACTATGGCTACACCTTC.

The CDR3: CASSYSRVARVGELFF. The CDR3 nucleotides are TGTGCCAGCAGTTACTCTCGGGTAGCGAGGGTCGGGGAGCTGTTTTTT. The chain has TRBV6-5 and TRBJ2-2; D is possibly TRBD2 (5 bases). There are 16 residues in the CDR3. Germline V gives CDR1 MNHEY, CDR2 SVGAGI. V was cut by 0 bases and J by 7 bases, with 15 bases left in between.

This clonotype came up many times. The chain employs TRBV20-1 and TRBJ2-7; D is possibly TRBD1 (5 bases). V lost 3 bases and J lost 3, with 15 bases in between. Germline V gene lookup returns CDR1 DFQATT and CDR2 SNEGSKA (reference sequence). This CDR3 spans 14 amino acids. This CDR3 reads CSASASDKYYEQYF. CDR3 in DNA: TGCAGTGCTAGTGCGTCGGACAAATACTACGAGCAGTACTTC.

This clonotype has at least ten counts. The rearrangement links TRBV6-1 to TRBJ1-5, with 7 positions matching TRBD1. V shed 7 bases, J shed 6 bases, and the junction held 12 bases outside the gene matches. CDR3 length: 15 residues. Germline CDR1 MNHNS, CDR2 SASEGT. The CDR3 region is CASNQRQGPTQPQHF. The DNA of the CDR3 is TGTGCCAGCAACCAACGACAGGGACCAACTCAGCCCCAGCATTTT.

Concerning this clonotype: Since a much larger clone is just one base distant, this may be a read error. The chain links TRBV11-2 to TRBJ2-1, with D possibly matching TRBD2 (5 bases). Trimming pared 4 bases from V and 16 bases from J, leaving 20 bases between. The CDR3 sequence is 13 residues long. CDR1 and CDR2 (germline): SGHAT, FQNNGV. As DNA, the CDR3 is TGTGCCAGCAGCTCCGGGATCCAACCCGGAGACTTCTTC. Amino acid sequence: CASSSGIQPGDFF.

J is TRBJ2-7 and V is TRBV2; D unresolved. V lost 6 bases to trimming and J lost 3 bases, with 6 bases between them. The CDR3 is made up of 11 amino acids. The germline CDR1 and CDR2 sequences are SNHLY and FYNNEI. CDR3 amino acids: CASRKGYEQYF. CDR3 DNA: TGTGCCAGCAGGAAGGGCTACGAGCAGTACTTC.

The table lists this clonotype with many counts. The CDR3 nucleotides read TGTGCCAGCAGCGTAGAAGGGAACACCATATATTTT. It encodes CASSVEGNTIYF. The rearrangement links TRBV9 to TRBJ1-3, with D uncertain. Germline CDR1 reads SGDLS; CDR2 reads YYNGEE. The CDR3 totals 12 residues. Trimming shortened V by 0 bases and J by 7 bases, and 5 bases separated the two germline ends.

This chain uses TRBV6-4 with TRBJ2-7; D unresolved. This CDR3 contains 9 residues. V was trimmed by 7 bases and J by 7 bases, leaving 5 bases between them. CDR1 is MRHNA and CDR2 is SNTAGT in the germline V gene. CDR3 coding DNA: TGTGCCAGCATGCAGGAGCAGTACTTC. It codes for CASMQEQYF.

CDR3 sequence: CSVVGESEKLFF. The CDR3 DNA sequence: TGCAGCGTTGTGGGGGAGAGTGAAAAACTGTTTTTT. The V gene is TRBV29-1, the J gene TRBJ1-4; a possible D gene is TRBD1 (5 bases). The V end lost 4 bases, the J end lost 7 bases, and 10 bases lay between the germline ends. The CDR3 length is 12 residues. Germline CDR1 SQVTM, CDR2 ANQGSEA.

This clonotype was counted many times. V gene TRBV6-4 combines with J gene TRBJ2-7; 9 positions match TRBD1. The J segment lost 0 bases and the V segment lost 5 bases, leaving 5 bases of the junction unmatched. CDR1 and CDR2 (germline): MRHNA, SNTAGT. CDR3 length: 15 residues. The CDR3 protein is CASSPPGQGSYEQYF. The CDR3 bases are TGTGCCAGCAGTCCCCCGGGACAGGGCTCCTACGAGCAGTACTTC.

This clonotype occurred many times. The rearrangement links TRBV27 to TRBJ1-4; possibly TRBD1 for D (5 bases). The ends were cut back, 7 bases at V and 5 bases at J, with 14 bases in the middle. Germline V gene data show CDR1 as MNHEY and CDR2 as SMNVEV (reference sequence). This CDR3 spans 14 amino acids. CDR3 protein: CASKPGRRNEKLFF. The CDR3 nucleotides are TGTGCCAGCAAACCGGGACGGAGGAATGAAAAACTGTTTTTT.